The 31 T cell receptor beta chains below all came from one sample that was sequenced in a study of blood T cell repertoires in COVID-19. Method: immunoSEQ multiplex PCR; TCRdb's copy keeps in-frame clones and lacks some. This sample carries approximately 450,000 clones, approximately 90% of them seen once, and the ten largest clones take approximately 4.5%. Specimen: peripheral blood. These receptors were obtained from a woman in her thirties with acute or convalescent COVID-19.

This chain connects TRBV7-9 to TRBJ2-3, with D perhaps TRBD2 (6 bases). This CDR3 has 17 residues. In germline, CDR1 is SEHNR, CDR2 FQNEAQ (reference sequence). V was clipped by 6 bases and J by 0 bases, with 19 bases between them. As DNA, the CDR3 is TGTGCCAGCAGGACCGTGGCGGCTAGCGCTAGCACAGATACGCAGTATTTT. It encodes CASRTVAASASTDTQYF.

CDR3 amino acids: CSVAGGNEKLFF. CDR3 sequence (DNA): TGCAGCGTTGCAGGGGGGAATGAAAAACTGTTTTTT. This chain links TRBV29-1 with TRBJ1-4; 7 nucleotides match TRBD1. Germline CDR1 SQVTM, CDR2 ANQGSEA. Losses at the gene ends were 4 bases for V and 5 bases for J; bases not matched to a gene: 1. The CDR3 spans 12 residues.

The chain recombines TRBV30 with TRBJ2-7; the match to TRBD2 covers 8 bases. Germline assignment: CDR1 GTSNPN and CDR2 SVGIG (reference sequence). J was trimmed by 9 bases and V by 4 bases; bases with no gene match: 11. This CDR3 has 13 residues. The CDR3 here is CAWIGAGALRQYF. CDR3 in DNA: TGTGCCTGGATCGGAGCGGGGGCCCTACGGCAGTACTTC. Together with reference TRBV30 and TRBJ2-7, the CDR3 gives the full variable domain: SQTIHQWPATLVQPVGSPLSLECTVEGTSNPNLYWYRQAAGRGLQLLFYSVGIGQISSEVPQNLSASRPQDRQFILSSKKLLLSDSGFYLCAWIGAGALRQYFGPGTRLTVT.

The V call is TRBV18, the J call TRBJ2-3; 7 nucleotides align to TRBD1. Germline loops: CDR1 KGHSH, CDR2 LQKENI. Trimming cost V 6 bases and J 5 bases; bases outside gene matches: 2. This CDR3 spans 12 amino acids. CDR3 nucleotide sequence: TGTGCCAGCTCCAACAGGGGAGATACGCAGTATTTT. Translation: CASSNRGDTQYF.

The rearrangement joins TRBV6-1 to TRBJ2-4; D is unresolved. The ends were cut back, 3 bases at V and 0 bases at J, with 9 bases in the middle. This CDR3 contains 15 residues. The V gene's germline CDR1 is MNHNS and CDR2 SASEGT. The CDR3 nucleotides read TGTGCCAGCAGTGATCTGAGCCTAGCCAAAAACATTCAGTACTTC. Translated, it gives CASSDLSLAKNIQYF.

This chain uses TRBV7-3 with TRBJ2-5, with D tentatively TRBD1 (5 bases). Trimming left V 0 bases short and J 1 base short, with 9 bases between. CDR1 SGHTA and CDR2 FQGTGA come from the germline V gene. The CDR3 spans 15 residues. CDR3 sequence (DNA): TGTGCCAGCAGCTTAACAGGGGTCCGCCAAGAGACCCAGTACTTC. Residues: CASSLTGVRQETQYF.

The chain couples TRBV2 to TRBJ1-6; 7 bases are shared with TRBD1. V lost 6 bases, J lost 9 bases, and 11 bases stayed unmatched. The germline V gene encodes CDR1 SNHLY and CDR2 FYNNEI. The CDR3 loop spans 15 amino acids. The CDR3 DNA reads as TGTGCCAGCAGCCTAAGGCGGGGACAGCTTTCACCCCTCCACTTT. This gives the protein CASSLRRGQLSPLHF.

The chain recombines TRBV4-1 with TRBJ2-6; 7 bases agree with TRBD1. The CDR3 extends over 20 amino acids. Germline trimming cut 1 base from V and 0 bases from J; bases unmatched to any gene: 12. Germline loops: CDR1 MGHRA, CDR2 YSYEKL. CDR3 coding DNA: TGCGCCAGCAGCCAAGTAGCCAGCAGGACAGGATACTCTGGGGCCAACGTCCTGACTTTC. Translating gives CASSQVASRTGYSGANVLTF.

The rearrangement joins TRBV30 to TRBJ1-5; 9 bases fit TRBD1. The CDR3 runs 15 residues. The V segment lost 4 bases and the J segment 5 bases; nucleotides outside the gene matches: 9. Germline V gene lookup returns CDR1 GTSNPN and CDR2 SVGIG (reference sequence). The CDR3 protein is CAWNAGQGGDQPQHF. CDR3 sequence (DNA): TGTGCCTGGAACGCGGGACAGGGAGGCGATCAGCCCCAGCATTTT.

This clone was seen only a few times. The chain recombines TRBV5-6 with TRBJ1-6, with D perhaps TRBD1 (5 bases). The germline V and J ends were trimmed by 4 bases and 4 bases, with 9 bases remaining between them. The CDR3 runs to 14 residues. Germline V gene lookup returns CDR1 SGHDT and CDR2 YYEEEE. As DNA, the CDR3 is TGTGCCAGCAGCCGGGACTCATATAATTCACCCCTCCACTTT. Protein sequence: CASSRDSYNSPLHF.

The genes are TRBV9 and TRBJ1-2, with no clear D. Germline CDR1 reads SGDLS; CDR2 reads YYNGEE. Deletions cut 4 bases from V and 11 bases from J, with 18 bases between. There are 13 residues in the CDR3. The CDR3 bases are TGTGCCAGCAGCCCCACATGGCCAATCGAATACACCTTC. It encodes CASSPTWPIEYTF.

The CDR3 reads CASSDNRDTTYNEQFF. In DNA, the CDR3 is TGTGCCAGCTCAGACAACCGGGACACTACCTACAATGAGCAGTTCTTC. The chain employs TRBV18 and TRBJ2-1, with D possibly being TRBD1 (6 bases). The CDR3 is made up of 16 amino acids. CDR1 is KGHSH, CDR2 LQKENI, per germline. The V and J ends lost 5 bases and 2 bases respectively, with 16 bases between them.

The V call is TRBV11-3, the J call TRBJ2-7, with 13 positions matching TRBD2. V trimming: 10 bases; J trimming: 2 bases; junction bases outside the gene matches: 8. The CDR3 consists of 15 residues. Germline CDR1 SGHNT, CDR2 YENEEA. In nucleotides, the CDR3 is TGTGCCACCCGACTAGCGGGGGGCTCGGCCTACGAGCAGTACTTC. Translation: CATRLAGGSAYEQYF.

CDR3 coding DNA: TGCGCCAGCAGCCAAGGGCCCGGGGGGGCAAGCACCGGGGAGCTGTTTTTT. It specifies CASSQGPGGASTGELFF. The rearrangement joins TRBV4-1 to TRBJ2-2, with 8 bases lining up with TRBD2. Per the germline V gene, CDR1 is MGHRA and CDR2 is YSYEKL. The V segment lost 1 base and the J segment 4 bases; nucleotides outside the gene matches: 8. This CDR3 is built from 17 residues.

V is TRBV3-1 (or the pseudogene TRBV3-2) and J is TRBJ2-7; 8 positions agree with TRBD2. V lost 1 base to trimming and J lost 6 bases; unmatched junction nucleotides: 8. This CDR3 region has 15 residues. Germline CDR1 is LGHDT and CDR2 is YNNKEL (reference sequence). For the CDR3, the DNA is TGTGCCAGCAGCCAAGCACGGGGGGGGGCTTCCGAGCAGTACTTC. Its translation: CASSQARGGASEQYF.

V and J are TRBV3-1 (or the pseudogene TRBV3-2) and TRBJ1-3, with 12 bases lining up with TRBD1. The germline CDR1 and CDR2 sequences are LGHDT and YNNKEL (reference sequence). V was pared by 4 bases and J by 2 bases, with 9 bases of the junction left unmatched. The CDR3 length is 18 residues. Written as DNA, the CDR3 is TGTGCCAGCAGCCGTGGGACAGGGGGCCTGGACGCTGGAAACACCATATATTTT. The encoded protein is CASSRGTGGLDAGNTIYF.

The J gene is TRBJ2-7, the V gene TRBV29-1, with 11 nucleotides matching TRBD2. The CDR3 is 15 residues long. The V gene end was trimmed by 6 bases and the J gene end by 2 bases; junction bases not matched to a gene: 9. CDR1 and CDR2 from the germline V gene are SQVTM and ANQGSEA. DNA of the CDR3: TGCAGCGTGGCTAGAAGACTAGCGGGGACCTACGAGCAGTACTTC. Encoded protein: CSVARRLAGTYEQYF.

V and J are TRBV27 and TRBJ2-1; D is perhaps TRBD1 (5 bases). The CDR3 contains 13 residues. Germline values: CDR1 MNHEY, CDR2 SMNVEV (reference sequence). V was pared by 0 bases and J by 7 bases, with 7 bases between. CDR3 bases: TGTGCCAGCAGTTTATCGAGGACAAATGAGCAGTTCTTC. Translated, it gives CASSLSRTNEQFF.

The V and J genes are TRBV3-1 (or the pseudogene TRBV3-2) and TRBJ2-7; TRBD2 matches at 9 bases. The germline gives CDR1 LGHDT, CDR2 YNNKEL (reference sequence). Trimming cost V 5 bases and J 7 bases; bases outside gene matches: 12. The CDR3 has 15 amino acids. CDR3 bases: TGTGCCAGCAGCGGCAGAGGGGGGCGGGGGGGTGAGCAGTACTTC. Protein: CASSGRGGRGGEQYF.

The chain uses TRBV2 and TRBJ2-7; 9 nucleotides agree with TRBD1. The CDR3 contains 14 residues. The germline V gene encodes CDR1 SNHLY and CDR2 FYNNEI. V trimming: 0 bases; J trimming: 3 bases; junction bases outside the gene matches: 0. As DNA, the CDR3 is TGTGCCAGCAGTGAAGCGGGACAGGGCTACGAGCAGTACTTC. Its translation is CASSEAGQGYEQYF.

This chain joins TRBV9 and TRBJ2-1; TRBD2 matches at 12 bases. The CDR3 covers 22 residues. The germline CDR1 and CDR2 sequences are SGDLS and YYNGEE. The J segment lost 0 bases and the V segment lost 3 bases, leaving 19 bases of the junction unmatched. CDR3: CASSASLSQTSGGLSSYNEQFF. For the CDR3, the DNA is TGTGCCAGCAGCGCCTCCCTCAGTCAAACTAGCGGGGGGTTGAGCTCCTACAATGAGCAGTTCTTC.

The chain combines TRBV3-1 (or the pseudogene TRBV3-2) with TRBJ2-1; D is uncertain. Germline-derived CDR1 and CDR2 are LGHDT and YNNKEL (reference sequence). This CDR3 spans 12 amino acids. The germline V and J ends were trimmed by 3 bases and 4 bases, with 4 bases remaining between them. CDR3 in amino acids: CASSHLYNEQFF. The CDR3 region has the DNA TGTGCCAGCAGCCATCTTTACAATGAGCAGTTCTTC.

J is TRBJ2-7 and V is TRBV24-1, with a possible D match to TRBD1 (5 bases). Trimming pared 5 bases from V and 4 bases from J, leaving 8 bases between. CDR3 length equals 12 residues. Germline V CDR1 and CDR2: KGHDR, SFDVKD. The CDR3 nucleotides are TGTGCCACCAGTGCGCAGGGTTACGAGCAGTACTTC. Protein: CATSAQGYEQYF.

This clone has just a few counts. V is TRBV30 and J is TRBJ2-2, with 12 bases fitting TRBD2. With 4 bases clipped from V and 5 bases from J, the junction kept 5 bases outside the gene matches. This CDR3 spans 15 amino acids. Germline V CDR1 and CDR2: GTSNPN, SVGIG (reference sequence). CDR3: CAWTRTSGETGELFF. The CDR3 bases are TGTGCCTGGACTCGGACTAGCGGGGAAACCGGGGAGCTGTTTTTT.

V gene TRBV2 combines with J gene TRBJ1-4; D is unclear. Germline CDR1 SNHLY, CDR2 FYNNEI. The CDR3 has 16 amino acids. V was cut by 8 bases and J by 5 bases, with 21 bases left in between. The DNA of the CDR3 is TGTGCCAGCTCCCGTCGAAGCCTCTCTCTAAATGAAAAACTGTTTTTT. It codes for CASSRRSLSLNEKLFF.

The genes are TRBV28 and TRBJ1-5, with 11 bases that match TRBD1. Germline V gives CDR1 MDHEN, CDR2 SYDVKM. V shed 6 bases and J 6 bases; nucleotides not matched to a gene: 7. This CDR3 is 15 amino acids long. The CDR3 here is CASRRTGGEIQPQHF. The CDR3 nucleotides read TGTGCCAGCAGGCGGACAGGGGGCGAGATTCAGCCCCAGCATTTT. The full variable domain, completed using reference TRBV28 and TRBJ1-5, is DVKVTQSSRYLVKRTGEKVFLECVQDMDHENMFWYRQDPGLGLRLIYFSYDVKMKEKGDIPEGYSVSREKKERFSLILESASTNQTSMYLCASRRTGGEIQPQHFGDGTRLSIL.

The chain couples TRBV7-3 to TRBJ1-3; D remains ambiguous. The CDR3 extends over 14 amino acids. Between the trimmed V and J ends, which lost 6 bases and 8 bases, there was a span of 17 bases. Germline V gene lookup returns CDR1 SGHTA and CDR2 FQGTGA. CDR3 bases: TGTGCCAGCAGTCTAAGTAGGAGACGGGACACCATATATTTT. Protein product: CASSLSRRRDTIYF.

Turning to this clone: Sequence at one end of the junction differs from germline and may be a read error. This chain links TRBV15 with TRBJ1-4; D not certain. CDR3 size: 16 residues. Germline CDR1 reads LNHNV; CDR2 reads YYDKDF (reference sequence). CDR3 nucleotide sequence: TGTGCCACCAGCGGCGACTGGGTCGGAAGTAATGAAAAGCTGTTTTTT. Translated, it gives CATSGDWVGSNEKLFF.

This CDR3 reads CASSRGQLNSPLHF. The CDR3 bases are TGTGCCAGCTCACGAGGACAGCTTAATTCACCCCTCCACTTT. The genes are TRBV18 and TRBJ1-6, with a tentative D call TRBD1 (6 bases). Per the germline V gene, CDR1 is KGHSH and CDR2 is LQKENI. Trimming took 4 bases from V and 6 from J, leaving 10 bases between them. The CDR3 runs to 14 residues.

The chain has TRBV5-1 and TRBJ2-7; 9 nucleotides match TRBD1. The CDR3 is 14 amino acids. Trimming removed 2 bases from V and 3 bases from J; junction bases left unmatched: 3. From germline, CDR1 is SGHRS and CDR2 YFSETQ. The CDR3 DNA reads TGCGCCAGCAGCTTTGGGACAGGGTACTACGAGCAGTACTTC. Protein sequence: CASSFGTGYYEQYF.

The chain links TRBV15 to TRBJ2-2; 13 bases match TRBD2. CDR1 LNHNV and CDR2 YYDKDF come from the germline V gene (reference sequence). There are 18 residues in the CDR3. With 5 bases clipped from V and 3 bases from J, the junction kept 9 bases outside the gene matches. The CDR3 bases are TGTGCCACCAGCTCACCGGGACTAGCGGGGTTAGACACCGGGGAGCTGTTTTTT. Its translation: CATSSPGLAGLDTGELFF.